Below are 20 T cell receptor beta chains sequenced from a single sample in a study of blood T cell repertoires in COVID-19. The table came from immunoSEQ multiplex PCR; TCRdb's copy has only in-frame clones and leaves some out. The repertoire holds about 120,000 clones, with under 95% as singletons. The sample was peripheral blood. These receptors were obtained from a man aged 55 to 70 with COVID-19, enrolled during active disease.

The chain combines TRBV7-2 with TRBJ1-1, with 11 bases identical to TRBD1. The junction had 14 bases not matched to a gene; V was cut back by 3 bases and J by 8 bases. The CDR3 runs 17 residues. Germline V gene lookup returns CDR1 SGHTA and CDR2 FQGNSA. The CDR3 is CASSFLVDRGRRGEAFF. In DNA, the CDR3 is TGTGCCAGCAGCTTTCTCGTGGACAGGGGGCGCCGGGGAGAAGCTTTCTTT.

CDR3 sequence reads: CASSQDARDQPQHF. CDR3 nucleotide sequence: TGTGCCAGCAGCCAAGATGCCAGGGATCAGCCCCAGCATTTT. J is TRBJ1-5 and V is TRBV3-1 (or the pseudogene TRBV3-2); the D gene is possibly TRBD1 (5 bases). Germline V lookup: CDR1 LGHDT, CDR2 YNNKEL (reference sequence). There are 14 residues in the CDR3. The V gene lost 0 bases and the J gene lost 5 bases, with 8 bases spanning the gap.

The chain employs TRBV19 and TRBJ2-7, with a possible D match to TRBD2 (5 bases). Germline V lookup: CDR1 LNHDA, CDR2 SQIVND (reference sequence). CDR3 size: 14 residues. V was pared by 1 base and J by 6 bases, with 13 bases between. CDR3 sequence reads: CASSIAGEKREQYF. In DNA form, the CDR3 reads TGTGCCAGTAGTATAGCTGGGGAGAAGCGCGAGCAGTACTTC.

This clone was seen once. The rearrangement links TRBV19 to TRBJ2-7; a weak D match, TRBD1 (5 bases). CDR1 and CDR2 (germline): LNHDA, SQIVND (reference sequence). This CDR3 spans 15 amino acids. V was clipped by 0 bases and J by 4 bases, with 13 bases between them. CDR3 amino acids: CASSIDHETAYEQYF. The CDR3 bases are TGTGCCAGTAGTATAGATCACGAGACAGCATACGAGCAGTACTTC.

This chain joins TRBV5-1 and TRBJ1-2; TRBD1 matches 7 bases. The CDR3 contains 13 residues. Trimming cost V 2 bases and J 7 bases; bases outside gene matches: 5. Germline CDR1 is SGHRS and CDR2 is YFSETQ. CDR3 nucleotide sequence: TGCGCCAGCAGCTTAGACAGGGATCGTGGCTACACCTTC. This sequence encodes CASSLDRDRGYTF.

The J gene is TRBJ2-7, the V gene TRBV7-2; no clear D gene. The V end lost 1 base, the J end lost 1 base, and 8 bases lay between the germline ends. Germline V CDR1 and CDR2: SGHTA, FQGNSA. The CDR3 sequence is 14 residues long. Here the CDR3 DNA reads TGTGCCAGCAGCTTAGAAGACACTTCCTACGAGCAGTACTTC. The encoded protein is CASSLEDTSYEQYF.

The chain carries TRBV5-1 and TRBJ2-7, with 10 positions matching TRBD2. After removal of 0 bases from V and 1 base from J, the junction contained 10 bases not matched to a gene. Germline CDR1 reads SGHRS; CDR2 reads YFSETQ. The CDR3 spans 18 residues. The CDR3 is CASSLEAGGPSGSYEQYF. For the CDR3, the DNA is TGCGCCAGCAGCTTGGAAGCGGGAGGGCCTTCTGGTTCCTACGAGCAGTACTTC.

The genes are TRBV6-5 and TRBJ2-1, with 7 bases lining up with TRBD2. The CDR3 loop spans 15 amino acids. After removal of 7 bases from V and 0 bases from J, the junction contained 6 bases not matched to a gene. Germline CDR1 MNHEY, CDR2 SVGAGI. Here the CDR3 reads CASKVAGGSYNEQFF. The CDR3 nucleotides are TGTGCCAGCAAGGTAGCGGGTGGCTCCTACAATGAGCAGTTCTTC.

This chain joins TRBV11-3 and TRBJ2-1; TRBD2 agrees at 11 bases. V was pared by 1 base and J by 5 bases, with 1 base of the junction left unmatched. The CDR3 spans 15 residues. The germline CDR1 and CDR2 sequences are SGHNT and YENEEA. CDR3 in amino acids: CASSLGLAGHNEQFF. In DNA form, the CDR3 reads TGTGCCAGCAGCTTAGGACTAGCGGGACACAATGAGCAGTTCTTC.

This rearrangement joins TRBV29-1 to TRBJ1-2, with D possibly matching TRBD1 (6 bases). The CDR3 runs 13 residues. Germline V gene lookup returns CDR1 SQVTM and CDR2 ANQGSEA. V lost 5 bases and J lost 2, with 12 bases in between. CDR3 residues: CSVRDTLNYGYTF. The DNA for the CDR3 is TGCAGCGTTCGGGACACCCTGAACTATGGCTACACCTTC.

V is TRBV11-3 and J is TRBJ2-7, with D possibly matching TRBD1 (6 bases). CDR3 size: 17 residues. In germline, CDR1 is SGHNT, CDR2 YENEEA. The ends were cut back, 2 bases at V and 6 bases at J, with 23 bases in the middle. CDR3 amino acids: CASSLLGQGSVKSEQYF. The CDR3 coding sequence is TGTGCCAGCAGCTTATTAGGGCAGGGGAGTGTGAAGAGCGAGCAGTACTTC.

The rearrangement joins TRBV23-1 to TRBJ2-7; the match to TRBD2 covers 7 bases. TRBV23-1 is noted as an ORF with a role that remains uncertain. The CDR3 spans 13 residues. V lost 4 bases and J lost 6; bases outside the gene matches: 6. CDR3 sequence: CASSPRGVGEQYF. CDR3 in DNA: TGCGCCAGCAGTCCTCGGGGGGTAGGCGAGCAGTACTTC.

The chain carries TRBV2 and TRBJ2-1; D gene uncertain. CDR1 SNHLY and CDR2 FYNNEI come from the germline V gene. V was shortened by 8 bases and J by 4 bases, with 12 bases between the two germline ends. The CDR3 covers 13 residues. Here the CDR3 DNA reads TGTGCCAGCGGTGTGGAGACGTACAATGAGCAGTTCTTC. Protein: CASGVETYNEQFF.

In this sample, this clone turned up many times. This rearrangement joins TRBV4-3 to TRBJ2-1; D unclear. With 0 bases removed from V and 0 bases from J, the gap between germline ends came to 9 bases. This CDR3 contains 16 residues. Germline CDR1 is LGHNA and CDR2 is YSLEER. This CDR3 reads CASSQDPQASYNEQFF. CDR3 bases: TGCGCCAGCAGCCAAGATCCGCAGGCCTCCTACAATGAGCAGTTCTTC.

The chain recombines TRBV30 with TRBJ1-4; 8 bases map to TRBD1. From germline, CDR1 is GTSNPN and CDR2 SVGIG (reference sequence). V trimming: 0 bases; J trimming: 8 bases; junction bases outside the gene matches: 8. This CDR3 is 15 amino acids long. In nucleotides, the CDR3 is TGTGCCTGGAGTGTAGGGGGCCAGGGGGCCGAAAAACTGTTTTTT. This encodes CAWSVGGQGAEKLFF.

This clone occurred once. The rearrangement uses TRBV7-9 and TRBJ2-3; no clear D gene. CDR1 and CDR2 from the germline V gene are SEHNR and FQNEAQ (reference sequence). Trimming cost V 2 bases and J 0 bases, with 12 bases left between them. This CDR3 spans 16 amino acids. The CDR3 spells CASSLILSTSTDTQYF. DNA for the CDR3: TGTGCCAGCAGCTTAATTTTGTCCACTAGCACAGATACGCAGTATTTT.

This chain joins TRBV7-8 and TRBJ2-3, with TRBD1 as a possible D gene (6 bases). Germline assignment: CDR1 SGHVS and CDR2 FQNEAQ. CDR3 length: 15 amino acids. Trimming shortened V by 2 bases and J by 4 bases, and 13 bases separated the two germline ends. The CDR3 protein is CASSLTAGDADTQYF. In nucleotides, the CDR3 is TGTGCCAGCAGCTTAACGGCAGGGGACGCAGATACGCAGTATTTT.

The rearrangement uses TRBV7-3 and TRBJ1-2; D possibly corresponds to TRBD1 (6 bases). The CDR3 consists of 14 residues. Trimming took 1 base from V and 6 from J, leaving 12 bases between them. Germline-derived CDR1 and CDR2 are SGHTA and FQGTGA. CDR3 in amino acids: CASSLNPAGDGYTF. The CDR3 DNA reads as TGTGCCAGCAGCTTAAACCCAGCAGGGGATGGCTACACCTTC.

Only one count was recorded for this clone. The genes are TRBV29-1 and TRBJ1-4; D gene ambiguous. V was pared by 8 bases and J by 8 bases, with 18 bases between. Looked up from germline, CDR1 is SQVTM and CDR2 is ANQGSEA. CDR3 length equals 13 residues. CDR3 sequence reads: CSSSTEGGEKLFF. DNA of the CDR3: TGCAGCTCTTCTACGGAGGGAGGGGAAAAACTGTTTTTT.

J is TRBJ1-3 and V is TRBV21-1. TRBV21-1 is a pseudogene segment. The CDR3 spans 15 residues. The CDR3 reads CASSNRGGAGNTIYF. DNA for the CDR3: TGTGCCAGCAGCAACCGGGGGGGCGCTGGAAACACCATATATTTT.